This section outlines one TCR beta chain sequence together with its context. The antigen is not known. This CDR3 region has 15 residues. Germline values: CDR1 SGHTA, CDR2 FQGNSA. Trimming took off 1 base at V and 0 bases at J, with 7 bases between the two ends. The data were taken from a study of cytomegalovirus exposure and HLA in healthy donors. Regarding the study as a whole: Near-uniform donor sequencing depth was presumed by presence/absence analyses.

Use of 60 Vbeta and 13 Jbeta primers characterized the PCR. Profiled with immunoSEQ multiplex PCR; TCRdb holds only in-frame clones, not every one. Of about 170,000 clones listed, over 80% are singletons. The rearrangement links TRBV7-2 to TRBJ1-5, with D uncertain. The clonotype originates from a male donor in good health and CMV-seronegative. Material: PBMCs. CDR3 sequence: CASSLGGNSNQPQHF. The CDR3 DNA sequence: TGTGCCAGCAGCTTAGGCGGAAATAGCAATCAGCCCCAGCATTTT.